This is a list of T cell receptor beta chains from one sample in a study of blood T cell repertoires in COVID-19. Assay used: immunoSEQ multiplex PCR; TCRdb lists only in-frame clones, some missing. Altogether approximately 220,000 clones are present, under 90% being singletons, with the ten largest covering roughly 5.3%. The sample comprised peripheral blood. The receptor set was obtained from a woman aged 60-70 years who had recovered from COVID-19. CDR3s include the opening cysteine and the closing phenylalanine or tryptophan. D genes are given only for firm matches. Some rows mark clone size as missing; the rest say once, few, many or name a class of expanded clone.

TRBD2	.	TRBV7-3	TRBJ2-5	TGTGCCAGCAGCTCCGGGACTAGCGGGGGGTGGGAGACCCAGTACTTC	CASSSGTSGGWETQYF
TRBD1	.	TRBV5-1	TRBJ1-1	TGCGCCAGCGGCCTGGATACTGGGACAGAGATTGAAGCTTTCTTT	CASGLDTGTEIEAFF
TRBD1	few	TRBV7-3	TRBJ2-1	TGTGCCAGCAGCTCGACAGGGGGGCGCCACAATGAGCAGTTCTTC	CASSSTGGRHNEQFF
.	.	TRBV25-1	TRBJ2-7	TGTGCCAGCAGTACCGCTTGGACGGGGAACTACGAGCAGTACTTC	CASSTAWTGNYEQYF
.	.	TRBV19	TRBJ1-5	TGTGCCAGTAGTCCCGGGCAGGACAATTATAGCAATCAGCCCCAGCATTTT	CASSPGQDNYSNQPQHF
.	.	TRBV7-3	TRBJ2-7	TGTGCCAGCAGCTACGGACAGTACTCCGAGCAGTACTTC	CASSYGQYSEQYF
TRBD2	.	TRBV12-3/TRBV12-4	TRBJ2-7	TGTGCCAGCAGTTCGGGGGGGTCCTACGAGCAGTACTTC	CASSSGGSYEQYF
TRBD2	.	TRBV4-1	TRBJ2-1	TGCGCCAGCAGCCAAGGAGGTCTAGCGGGGGGTAACAATGAGCAGTTCTTC	CASSQGGLAGGNNEQFF
.	.	TRBV7-2	TRBJ2-2	TGTGCCAGCAGCTTAGACTCCGGGGAGCTGTTTTTT	CASSLDSGELFF
.	once	TRBV7-9	TRBJ1-2	TGTGCCAGCAGCGATATGGAGGGCGGCTACACCTTC	CASSDMEGGYTF
.	.	TRBV7-9	TRBJ2-7	TGTGCCAGCAGCACAGACCTTACCTCCCTTTACGAGCAGTACTTC	CASSTDLTSLYEQYF
.	.	TRBV5-1	TRBJ1-2	TGCGCCAGCAGCGAAACAGGTTCTGGTGGCGCCTTC	CASSETGSGGAF
TRBD2	.	TRBV7-9	TRBJ2-5	TGTGCCAGCAGCTTCCCCACCCCTCGACTAGCGGGGGTCGTAGAGACCCAGTACTTC	CASSFPTPRLAGVVETQYF
TRBD1	few	TRBV27	TRBJ2-1	TGTGCCAGCAGTTTGTCGACAGGGCCCAATGAGCAGTTCTTC	CASSLSTGPNEQFF
.	.	TRBV14	TRBJ2-4	TGTGCCAGCAGCCAGATCGAAACAGGCGACGGCAAAAACATTCAGTACTTC	CASSQIETGDGKNIQYF
TRBD2	.	TRBV5-1	TRBJ2-1	TGCGCCAGCAGCTTGAGGCCTAGCGGATACAATGAGCAGTTCTTC	CASSLRPSGYNEQFF
.	.	TRBV6-5	TRBJ1-1	TGTGCCAGCACTAACGAGGCGAACACTGAAGCTTTCTTT	CASTNEANTEAFF
.	.	TRBV13	TRBJ2-7	TGTGCCAGCAGCTTAGTGCCAGACTACGAGCAGTACTTC	CASSLVPDYEQYF
TRBD1	.	TRBV11-2	TRBJ1-1	TGTGCCAGCCTACAGGGGATGAACACTGAAGCTTTCTTT	CASLQGMNTEAFF
TRBD2	.	TRBV6-2/TRBV6-3	TRBJ2-1	TGTGCCAGCAGTTACTCGGCACTAGCGGGGGGCCGGGGGTCCTACAATGAGCAGTTCTTC	CASSYSALAGGRGSYNEQFF
TRBD2	.	TRBV11-2	TRBJ2-1	TGTGCCAGCAGCTCGAGACTAGCGGGTACGGGGTACAATGAGCAGTTCTTC	CASSSRLAGTGYNEQFF
TRBD2	.	TRBV7-2	TRBJ2-7	TGTGCCAGCAGCCAGCCGGGGGGAAACTACGAGCAGTACTTC	CASSQPGGNYEQYF
TRBD2	.	TRBV4-1	TRBJ2-1	TGCGCCAGCAGCCCTTTGTGGGGGGGGGACAATGAGCAGTTCTTC	CASSPLWGGDNEQFF
.	.	TRBV20-1	TRBJ1-4	TGCAGTGCTAGTTACCCTGCCGGGGAAAAACTGTTTTTT	CSASYPAGEKLFF
.	.	TRBV7-2	TRBJ1-1	TGTGCCAGCAGCCCTAGTCTGGGACTCTGGGAGGAAGCTTTCTTT	CASSPSLGLWEEAFF
TRBD1	.	TRBV7-3	TRBJ1-1	TGTGCCAGCAGCTCCGGACAGGGTATTGAAGCTTTCTTT	CASSSGQGIEAFF
TRBD1	.	TRBV2	TRBJ2-5	TGTGCCAGCAGGACAGGGATGCGGGAGACCCAGTACTTC	CASRTGMRETQYF
TRBD2	.	TRBV9	TRBJ2-3	TGTGCCAGCAGCGTCCTAGCGGGGTTGTCAGATACGCAGTATTTT	CASSVLAGLSDTQYF
TRBD2	.	TRBV28	TRBJ2-7	TGTGCCAGCAGTGGAGGACTAGCGGGCTACGAGCAGTACTTC	CASSGGLAGYEQYF
.	once	TRBV27	TRBJ2-7	TGTGCCAGCAGTTTGGGCCCCCTGTACGAGCAGTACTTC	CASSLGPLYEQYF
TRBD1	.	TRBV28	TRBJ1-6	TGTGCCAGCAGCCCCAGGTCCGGGACAGGGTATAATTCACCCCTCCACTTT	CASSPRSGTGYNSPLHF
.	.	TRBV14	TRBJ1-1	TGTGCCAGCAGCCAAGGCCCGCTCAGGGCTTTCTTT	CASSQGPLRAFF
TRBD1	.	TRBV2	TRBJ1-2	TGTGCCAGCAGGGGGGACAGGAACTATGGCTACACCTTC	CASRGDRNYGYTF
.	.	TRBV7-8	TRBJ2-7	TGTGCCAGCAGCCAGTGGGGGGAGTCCTACGAGCAGTACTTC	CASSQWGESYEQYF
TRBD1	.	TRBV7-9	TRBJ2-1	TGTGCCAGCAATTTCGCCGGGACAGGGGTTCATGAGCAGTTCTTC	CASNFAGTGVHEQFF
.	.	TRBV19	TRBJ1-5	TGTGCCAGTAGTTTAGTGGCCAACAATCAGCCCCAGCATTTT	CASSLVANNQPQHF
.	.	TRBV19	TRBJ2-5	TGTGCCAGTAGTAGGAGGAGGGGTAGGAGAGAGACCCAGTACTTC	CASSRRRGRRETQYF
TRBD2	.	TRBV19	TRBJ2-1	TGTGCCAGTAGTCCTCCGGGGGGGCGTTCCCATGAGCAGTTCTTC	CASSPPGGRSHEQFF
TRBD2	.	TRBV20-1	TRBJ2-1	TGCAGTGCTCAGACTAGCGTGGAGCAGTTCTTC	CSAQTSVEQFF
TRBD1	.	TRBV9	TRBJ2-7	TGTGCCAGCAGCGCGGGGACAGAAAAATACGAGCAGTACTTC	CASSAGTEKYEQYF
TRBD1	.	TRBV5-1	TRBJ2-1	TGCGCCAGCAGCTTGGAGGGACAGGGGGTGGGAGGTGAGCAGTTCTTC	CASSLEGQGVGGEQFF
.	.	TRBV7-3	TRBJ2-7	TGTGCCAGCAGCAGGGGTTCCCACGAGCAGTACTTC	CASSRGSHEQYF
TRBD1	.	TRBV5-1	TRBJ2-2	TGCGCCAGCAGCCTCCTAGTGCAAAGGGGGCCCGCGAACACCGGGGAGCTGTTTTTT	CASSLLVQRGPANTGELFF